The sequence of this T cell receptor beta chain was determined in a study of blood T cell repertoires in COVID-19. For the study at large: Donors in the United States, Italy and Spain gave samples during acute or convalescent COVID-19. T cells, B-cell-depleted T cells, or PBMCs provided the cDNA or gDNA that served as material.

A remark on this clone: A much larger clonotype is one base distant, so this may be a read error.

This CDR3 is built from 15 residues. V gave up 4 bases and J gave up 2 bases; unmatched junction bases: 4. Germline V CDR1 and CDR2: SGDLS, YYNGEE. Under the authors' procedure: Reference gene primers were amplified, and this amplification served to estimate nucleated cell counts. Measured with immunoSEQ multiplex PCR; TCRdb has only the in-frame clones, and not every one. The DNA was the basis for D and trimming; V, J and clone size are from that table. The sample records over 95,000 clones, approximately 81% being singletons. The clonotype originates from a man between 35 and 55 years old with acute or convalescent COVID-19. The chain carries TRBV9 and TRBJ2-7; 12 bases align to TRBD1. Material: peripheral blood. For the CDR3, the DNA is TGTGCCAGCAGCCCCGGGACAGGGGGCCCCTACGAGCAGTACTTC. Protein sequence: CASSPGTGGPYEQYF.